The table lists the clone carrying this TCR beta chain with a few counts. This sample is drawn from a study of control samples from healthy donors and cancer patients. Sequenced by immunoSEQ multiplex PCR; TCRdb stores in-frame clones only, minus some. Altogether 100,000 to 150,000 clones are present, around 93% being singletons, with the ten largest covering roughly 8.6%. The CDR3 is made up of 14 amino acids. V was shortened by 7 bases and J by 2 bases, with 11 bases between the two germline ends. Germline V lookup: CDR1 MNHEY, CDR2 SVGAGI. The receptor comes from a man between 18 and 35 years old in good health. Specimen: blood. The chain employs TRBV6-5 and TRBJ1-4; no reliable D call. The CDR3 bases are TGTGCCAGCACCCGTTCTGGCACTAATGAAAAACTGTTTTTT. This codes for CASTRSGTNEKLFF.